A single sample gave rise to the 26 T cell receptor beta chains below, sequenced in a study of T-cell reconstitution after alpha-beta-depleted transplantation in children. This sample's TCRbeta library carried unique molecular identifier barcodes. TCRdb re-derived calls from the PCR reads in MiXCR, one entry per CDR3 protein. The table lists over 15,000 distinct CDR3 sequences, 9.5% to 15% of them singletons. The material was PBMCs, mostly from graft donor cells, obtained 180 days after TCRalphabeta/CD19-depleted stem cell transplant. Receptors were obtained from a boy under two years old who had a stem cell transplant for Wiskott-Aldrich syndrome, so the T cells may come from the graft donor.

The genes are TRBV12-3 or TRBV12-4 and TRBJ2-3, with TRBD2 matching over 12 bases. The CDR3 totals 16 residues. V dropped 1 base and J dropped 4; count of bases not matched to a gene: 3. CDR3 in amino acids: CASSLGLAGDADTQYF. CDR3 DNA: TGTGCCAGCAGTTTAGGACTAGCGGGAGACGCAGATACGCAGTATTTT.

This clonotype was detected ten times or more. The chain has TRBV20-1 and TRBJ1-2, with a weak D call TRBD1 (6 bases). The length of the CDR3 is 14 residues. Per the germline V gene, CDR1 is DFQATT and CDR2 is SNEGSKA (reference sequence). With 5 bases removed from V and 2 bases from J, the gap between germline ends came to 15 bases. CDR3 coding DNA: TGCAGTGCTGGAATTCAGGGGCTGAACTATGGCTACACCTTC. Residues: CSAGIQGLNYGYTF.

The CDR3 DNA is TGCGCCAGCAGCTTCCCCAGACTAGCGTCCTCCTACAATGAGCAGTTCTTC. Translated: CASSFPRLASSYNEQFF. The V call is TRBV5-1, the J call TRBJ2-1; TRBD2 agrees at 8 bases. CDR1 is SGHRS and CDR2 is YFSETQ in the germline V gene. V lost 2 bases to trimming and J lost 0 bases; unmatched junction nucleotides: 7. The length of the CDR3 is 17 residues. Looking up the rest from reference TRBV5-1 and TRBJ2-1 gives the full variable domain: KAGVTQTPRYLIKTRGQQVTLSCSPISGHRSVSWYQQTPGQGLQFLFEYFSETQRNKGNFPGRFSGRQFSNSRSEMNVSTLELGDSALYLCASSFPRLASSYNEQFFGPGTRLTVL.

This clonotype was seen only once. The rearrangement uses TRBV18 and TRBJ2-2, with D perhaps TRBD1 (6 bases). In germline, CDR1 is KGHSH, CDR2 LQKENI. This CDR3 is built from 14 residues. V lost 1 base and J lost 3, with 6 bases in between. CDR3 in DNA: TGTGCCAGCTCACCACGGACAGACACCGGGGAGCTGTTTTTT. As protein: CASSPRTDTGELFF.

Concerning this clonotype: This clone may be a read error of a much larger clone one base away. The chain carries TRBV18 and TRBJ2-5; no clear D. V was pared by 4 bases and J by 1 base, with 10 bases between. CDR1 and CDR2 from the germline V gene are KGHSH and LQKENI. This CDR3 has 14 residues. As DNA, the CDR3 is TGTGCCAGCTCACAACATGACCTCCAAGAGACCCAGTACTTC. This encodes CASSQHDLQETQYF.

Concerning this clonotype: One end of the junction varies from germline; a read error may be responsible. This chain joins TRBV5-1 and TRBJ2-7; 9 bases are shared with TRBD1. CDR1 and CDR2 from the germline V gene are SGHRS and YFSETQ. This CDR3 comprises 15 residues. The CDR3 sequence is CASGLGGTGTYEQYF. CDR3 coding DNA: TGCGCCAGCGGCTTGGGTGGGACAGGGACCTACGAGCAGTACTTC.

The table lists this clonotype with a few counts. The rearrangement joins TRBV3-1 to TRBJ2-7; 8 nucleotides line up with TRBD2. CDR1 is LGHDT, CDR2 YNNKEL, per germline (reference sequence). This CDR3 has 12 amino acids. Trimming took 6 bases from V and 5 from J; bases not matched to a gene: 3. CDR3 in amino acids: CASSPAGDEQYF. CDR3 DNA sequence: TGTGCCAGCAGTCCAGCGGGAGACGAGCAGTACTTC.

The V and J genes are TRBV20-1 and TRBJ2-3; 9 positions agree with TRBD1. The length of the CDR3 is 16 residues. V shed 1 base, J shed 6 bases, and the junction held 11 bases outside the gene matches. In germline, CDR1 is DFQATT, CDR2 SNEGSKA (reference sequence). CDR3 DNA: TGCAGTGCTAGAGGGTGGGGACAGGGTAAGGCTGATACGCAGTATTTT. This translates into CSARGWGQGKADTQYF.

There are many counts of this clonotype. The CDR3: CASSPEGITDTQYF. The DNA of the CDR3 is TGTGCCAGCTCACCAGAGGGAATCACAGATACGCAGTATTTT. The rearrangement joins TRBV18 to TRBJ2-3; weak D call: TRBD2 (5 bases). V shed 2 bases and J shed 2 bases, with 8 bases lying between them. This CDR3 has 14 residues. Germline V gives CDR1 KGHSH, CDR2 LQKENI.

There are many counts of this clonotype. This chain connects TRBV7-9 to TRBJ1-5; a possible D gene is TRBD1 (6 bases). Between the trimmed V and J ends, which lost 5 bases and 3 bases, there was a span of 11 bases. The CDR3 contains 14 residues. In germline, CDR1 is SEHNR, CDR2 FQNEAQ (reference sequence). This CDR3 is CASSPGDTNQPQHF. CDR3 nucleotides: TGTGCCAGCAGCCCTGGGGACACCAATCAGCCCCAGCATTTT.

Only a few counts were recorded for this clonotype. The chain joins TRBV5-1 to TRBJ2-1; D gene uncertain. The CDR3 is made up of 15 amino acids. Germline V CDR1 and CDR2: SGHRS, YFSETQ. Trimming pared 0 bases from V and 0 bases from J, leaving 7 bases between. This chain's CDR3 is CASSLGPVSYNEQFF. In DNA form, the CDR3 reads TGCGCCAGCAGCTTGGGACCAGTCTCCTACAATGAGCAGTTCTTC. The variable domain in full, completed from reference TRBV5-1 and TRBJ2-1, reads KAGVTQTPRYLIKTRGQQVTLSCSPISGHRSVSWYQQTPGQGLQFLFEYFSETQRNKGNFPGRFSGRQFSNSRSEMNVSTLELGDSALYLCASSLGPVSYNEQFFGPGTRLTVL.

The V gene is TRBV18, the J gene TRBJ1-1, with no clear D. With 6 bases removed from V and 3 bases from J, the gap between germline ends came to 14 bases. The germline V gene has CDR1 KGHSH and CDR2 LQKENI. This CDR3 comprises 14 residues. CDR3 residues: CASSIHGLYTEAFF. The DNA for the CDR3 is TGTGCCAGCTCTATCCATGGTCTTTACACTGAAGCTTTCTTT.

The V gene is TRBV4-2, the J gene TRBJ2-3; a possible D gene is TRBD2 (5 bases). The germline V gene has CDR1 LGHNA and CDR2 YNFKEQ. V dropped 4 bases and J dropped 3 bases, with 23 bases sitting between them. The CDR3 is 18 amino acids. The CDR3 is CASSRASVGDGGTDTQYF. For the CDR3, the DNA is TGTGCCAGCAGCCGCGCAAGTGTGGGAGACGGCGGGACAGATACGCAGTATTTT.

This sequence joins TRBV11-2 and TRBJ2-3; D gene ambiguous. Per the germline V gene, CDR1 is SGHAT and CDR2 is FQNNGV. The ends were cut back, 5 bases at V and 6 bases at J, with 9 bases in the middle. This CDR3 spans 12 amino acids. CDR3 bases: TGTGCCAGCAGCCCCGTTTCGGATACGCAGTATTTT. Its translation: CASSPVSDTQYF.

This clonotype is classed as medium-sized. The chain uses TRBV24-1 and TRBJ2-1; maybe TRBD2 (6 bases). V shed 4 bases and J shed 0 bases, with 15 bases lying between them. CDR3 length equals 17 residues. Germline CDR1 is KGHDR and CDR2 is SFDVKD. In DNA, the CDR3 is TGTGCCACCAGTGACTACACCCGGGACTTCTCCTACAATGAGCAGTTCTTC. This sequence encodes CATSDYTRDFSYNEQFF.

The sample holds a few counts of this clonotype. The chain recombines TRBV7-2 with TRBJ2-7, with D perhaps being TRBD1 or TRBD2 (5 bases each). This CDR3 is 16 amino acids long. The V end lost 4 bases, the J end lost 4 bases, and 20 bases lay between the germline ends. Germline CDR1 SGHTA, CDR2 FQGNSA. DNA for the CDR3: TGTGCCAGCAGCTCCCCCTCCGGGACGGCCCGATACGAGCAGTACTTC. This gives the protein CASSSPSGTARYEQYF.

V and J are TRBV20-1 and TRBJ2-1, with 14 bases fitting TRBD2. Germline V gene data show CDR1 as DFQATT and CDR2 as SNEGSKA (reference sequence). This CDR3 is built from 14 residues. Unmatched junction bases numbered 2, after V lost 3 bases and J lost 7 bases. The CDR3 spells CSARGTSGGNEQFF. The DNA for the CDR3 is TGCAGTGCTAGGGGGACTAGCGGGGGAAATGAGCAGTTCTTC.

This clonotype showed up many times. The V and J genes are TRBV6-5 and TRBJ2-7; TRBD1 matches at 10 bases. Germline V CDR1 and CDR2: MNHEY, SVGAGI. V shed 4 bases, J shed 5 bases, and the junction held 8 bases outside the gene matches. The CDR3 totals 15 residues. CDR3 residues: CASSFRQGAHHEQYF. For the CDR3, the DNA is TGTGCCAGCAGTTTCCGACAGGGGGCGCATCACGAGCAGTACTTC.

The rearrangement joins TRBV7-2 to TRBJ2-1; no definite D call. CDR3 length equals 13 residues. Germline-derived CDR1 and CDR2 are SGHTA and FQGNSA. V lost 6 bases, J lost 5 bases, and 11 bases lay in between. The CDR3 coding sequence is TGTGCCAGCAGTTTTTACCTAAACAATGAGCAGTTCTTC. Translation: CASSFYLNNEQFF.

This clonotype was seen at least ten times. The CDR3 protein is CASSPTRSSYNEQFF. CDR3 bases: TGTGCCAGCAGCCCAACTAGGAGCTCCTACAATGAGCAGTTCTTC. This chain uses TRBV3-1 with TRBJ2-1; tentative D call: TRBD2 (5 bases). The CDR3 is made up of 15 amino acids. CDR1 and CDR2 (germline): LGHDT, YNNKEL (reference sequence). The V gene lost 4 bases and the J gene lost 0 bases, with 10 bases spanning the gap.

The rearrangement links TRBV10-3 to TRBJ2-7; 10 bases map to TRBD2. Trimming at V came to 2 bases and at J to 7 bases, leaving 8 bases not matched to a gene. The CDR3 spans 15 residues. CDR1 and CDR2 (germline): ENHRY, SYGVKD. The CDR3 protein is CAISESLAGEGEQYF. The DNA of the CDR3 is TGTGCCATCAGTGAGAGCCTAGCGGGAGAGGGTGAGCAGTACTTC.

There are many counts of this clonotype. The CDR3 nucleotides read TGTGCCAGCTCACCAGTCGGGCTAGGGATATTGCAAGAGACCCAGTACTTC. It encodes CASSPVGLGILQETQYF. The gene calls are TRBV18 and TRBJ2-5; no clear D. V was pared by 2 bases and J by 2 bases, with 18 bases between. The germline CDR1 and CDR2 sequences are KGHSH and LQKENI. This CDR3 comprises 17 residues. The full variable domain, completed using reference TRBV18 and TRBJ2-5, is NAGVMQNPRHLVRRRGQEARLRCSPMKGHSHVYWYRQLPEEGLKFMVYLQKENIIDESGMPKERFSAEFPKEGPSILRIQQVVRGDSAAYFCASSPVGLGILQETQYFGPGTRLLVL.

The chain is built from TRBV20-1 and TRBJ2-3; 7 nucleotides agree with TRBD2. Germline V gene sequence: CDR1 DFQATT, CDR2 SNEGSKA (reference sequence). The CDR3 length is 14 residues. Trimming at V came to 2 bases and at J to 0 bases, leaving 2 bases not matched to a gene. CDR3 in amino acids: CSARPGLSTDTQYF. CDR3 nucleotide sequence: TGCAGTGCTAGACCGGGACTAAGCACAGATACGCAGTATTTT.

The V call is TRBV4-1, the J call TRBJ1-6; no clear D gene. This CDR3 contains 16 residues. Looked up from germline, CDR1 is MGHRA and CDR2 is YSYEKL. The V gene lost 0 bases and the J gene lost 1 base, with 7 bases spanning the gap. CDR3 sequence (DNA): TGCGCCAGCAGCCAAGATTGGGGATCCTATAATTCACCCCTCCACTTT. Amino acids: CASSQDWGSYNSPLHF.

This clonotype has at least ten counts. The genes are TRBV24-1 and TRBJ2-5, with 9 bases matching TRBD2. CDR3 length: 16 amino acids. Germline V gives CDR1 KGHDR, CDR2 SFDVKD. The trim removed 6 bases at V and 5 bases at J, leaving 12 bases unmatched. CDR3 protein: CATSWTSATGHETQYF. As DNA, the CDR3 is TGTGCCACCAGTTGGACTAGCGCGACCGGGCATGAGACCCAGTACTTC.

This clonotype came up a few times. The chain joins TRBV20-1 to TRBJ2-1, with TRBD1 matching over 10 bases. This CDR3 contains 14 residues. Germline lookup yields CDR1 DFQATT and CDR2 SNEGSKA (reference sequence). The V gene end was trimmed by 3 bases and the J gene end by 3 bases; junction bases not matched to a gene: 2. The CDR3 sequence: CSASRTGGYNEQFF. CDR3 nucleotide sequence: TGCAGTGCTAGTCGGACAGGGGGCTACAATGAGCAGTTCTTC.